Shown below are 24 T cell receptor beta chains from a single sample sequenced in a study of cytotoxic CD8 clonotypes in ibrutinib-treated CLL. The table came from immunoSEQ multiplex PCR; TCRdb's copy has only in-frame clones and leaves some out. The repertoire holds 15,000 to 20,000 clones, with 68% as singletons. Sequencing used PBMCs, obtained before ibrutinib treatment. These receptors came from a human donor with chronic lymphocytic leukemia.

The chain combines TRBV7-9 with TRBJ2-4, with 8 positions matching TRBD1. V lost 4 bases to trimming and J lost 3 bases; unmatched junction nucleotides: 17. The CDR3 is 19 amino acids. In germline, CDR1 is SEHNR, CDR2 FQNEAQ (reference sequence). Here the CDR3 DNA reads TGTGCCAGCAGCTCATTAATGGATAAAAGAGACAGGGGCAAAAACATTCAGTACTTC. Amino acid sequence: CASSSLMDKRDRGKNIQYF.

The chain is built from TRBV7-9 and TRBJ2-3; TRBD2 agrees at 10 bases. Germline-derived CDR1 and CDR2 are SEHNR and FQNEAQ (reference sequence). V was clipped by 4 bases and J by 2 bases; unmatched bases: 9. The CDR3 is 17 amino acids. The CDR3, as DNA: TGTGCCAGCAGCTGGATTCTAGCGGGGGACCTCACAGATACGCAGTATTTT. Its translation is CASSWILAGDLTDTQYF.

The chain is built from TRBV5-1 and TRBJ2-3; 12 bases map to TRBD2. Germline values: CDR1 SGHRS, CDR2 YFSETQ. The CDR3 has 19 amino acids. V lost 0 bases and J lost 4; bases outside the gene matches: 12. DNA for the CDR3: TGCGCCAGCAGCTTGGAACTAGCGGGGGGCCTTAAGCGGGCAGATACGCAGTATTTT. It yields the protein CASSLELAGGLKRADTQYF.

This clone was observed a handful of times. The chain employs TRBV28 and TRBJ2-7; D ambiguous. Trimming pared 1 base from V and 0 bases from J, leaving 16 bases between. CDR3 size: 17 residues. Germline lookup yields CDR1 MDHEN and CDR2 SYDVKM. The CDR3 sequence is CASSLLGIGDNSYEQYF. CDR3 nucleotides: TGTGCCAGCAGTTTATTGGGGATAGGCGATAACTCCTACGAGCAGTACTTC.

This chain connects TRBV25-1 to TRBJ1-2, with a tentative D call TRBD1 (5 bases). Germline CDR1 MGHDK, CDR2 SYGVNS. V was pared by 3 bases and J by 8 bases, with 16 bases between. This CDR3 has 14 amino acids. DNA for the CDR3: TGTGCCAGCAGTGATAGCGGGGGTGGTAAGGGCTACACCTTC. Encoded protein: CASSDSGGGKGYTF.

This clone was counted between two and nine times. This chain connects TRBV10-1 to TRBJ1-2; 9 nucleotides line up with TRBD1. The CDR3 spans 15 residues. The germline gives CDR1 WNHNN, CDR2 SYGVQD (reference sequence). J lost 6 bases, V lost 10 bases, and 15 bases had no gene match. The CDR3, as DNA: TGCGCCACACAACCAACAGGGGGCGGTCGAGATGGCTACACCTTC. This sequence encodes CATQPTGGGRDGYTF.

The V and J genes are TRBV7-9 and TRBJ2-4; TRBD1 matches at 9 bases. J gave up 0 bases and V 4 bases, and 13 bases lay outside the gene matches. This CDR3 spans 19 amino acids. CDR1 and CDR2 (germline): SEHNR, FQNEAQ (reference sequence). CDR3 protein: CASSSSGQGSGKAKNIQYF. The CDR3 coding sequence is TGTGCCAGCAGCTCCTCCGGACAGGGGTCTGGGAAAGCCAAAAACATTCAGTACTTC.

This chain links TRBV9 with TRBJ2-7, with 8 bases identical to TRBD1. From germline, CDR1 is SGDLS and CDR2 YYNGEE. V shed 0 bases, J shed 8 bases, and the junction held 10 bases outside the gene matches. The CDR3 extends over 15 amino acids. In DNA, the CDR3 is TGTGCCAGCAGCGTAGCAGTGACAGGGGTTTACAAGCAGTACTTC. It encodes CASSVAVTGVYKQYF.

Here the CDR3 DNA reads TGCGCCAGCAGCTTGGGGGGGACAGGCGTTACCTACGAGCAGTACTTC. Its translation is CASSLGGTGVTYEQYF. The chain carries TRBV5-1 and TRBJ2-7; 8 nucleotides line up with TRBD1. With 0 bases clipped from V and 2 bases from J, the junction kept 7 bases outside the gene matches. This CDR3 has 16 residues. Germline CDR1 SGHRS, CDR2 YFSETQ.

The chain combines TRBV5-1 with TRBJ2-3, with 8 bases matching TRBD2. The CDR3 totals 15 residues. Trimming at V came to 3 bases and at J to 2 bases, leaving 5 bases not matched to a gene. Germline CDR1 reads SGHRS; CDR2 reads YFSETQ. The CDR3 DNA is TGCGCCAGCAGCTCTTGGACTAGCCTCACAGATACGCAGTATTTT. Translation gives CASSSWTSLTDTQYF.

The rearrangement uses TRBV2 and TRBJ2-3; D is unclear. V shed 4 bases and J shed 6 bases, with 11 bases lying between them. This CDR3 region has 13 residues. CDR1 SNHLY and CDR2 FYNNEI come from the germline V gene. CDR3 in DNA: TGTGCCAGCAGTGCCCTCTTTTCGGATACGCAGTATTTT. The encoded protein is CASSALFSDTQYF. Combining the CDR3 with reference TRBV2 and TRBJ2-3 gives the whole variable domain EPEVTQTPSHQVTQMGQEVILRCVPISNHLYFYWYRQILGQKVEFLVSFYNNEISEKSEIFDDQFSVERPDGSNFTLKIRSTKLEDSAMYFCASSALFSDTQYFGPGTRLTVL.

The table lists this clone with a few counts. The chain links TRBV19 to TRBJ1-4, with no clear D. The CDR3 loop spans 15 amino acids. Germline V lookup: CDR1 LNHDA, CDR2 SQIVND (reference sequence). The ends were cut back, 1 base at V and 3 bases at J, with 9 bases in the middle. The CDR3 protein is CASSIVWEANEKLFF. The DNA of the CDR3 is TGTGCCAGTAGTATAGTCTGGGAGGCTAATGAAAAACTGTTTTTT. Looking up the rest from reference TRBV19 and TRBJ1-4 gives the full variable domain: DGGITQSPKYLFRKEGQNVTLSCEQNLNHDAMYWYRQDPGQGLRLIYYSQIVNDFQKGDIAEGYSVSREKKESFPLTVTSAQKNPTAFYLCASSIVWEANEKLFFGSGTQLSVL.

The chain uses TRBV6-5 and TRBJ2-7; TRBD2 matches 11 bases. The CDR3 extends over 15 amino acids. With 5 bases clipped from V and 4 bases from J, the junction kept 7 bases outside the gene matches. The germline V gene encodes CDR1 MNHEY and CDR2 SVGAGI. The chain's CDR3 is CASSGPGLADYEQYF. CDR3 DNA: TGTGCCAGCAGTGGCCCGGGACTAGCGGATTACGAGCAGTACTTC.

This sequence joins TRBV5-1 and TRBJ2-1, with 9 bases lining up with TRBD2. CDR1 is SGHRS, CDR2 YFSETQ, per germline. V was pared by 5 bases and J by 0 bases, with 6 bases of the junction left unmatched. CDR3 length: 16 residues. CDR3 sequence: CASRELAGSSYNEQFF. DNA of the CDR3: TGCGCCAGCAGGGAACTAGCGGGCAGCTCCTACAATGAGCAGTTCTTC.

J is TRBJ2-2 and V is TRBV7-2; no reliable D call. The CDR3 extends over 15 amino acids. With 0 bases removed from V and 6 bases from J, the gap between germline ends came to 11 bases. The germline CDR1 and CDR2 sequences are SGHTA and FQGNSA. The CDR3 DNA sequence: TGTGCCAGCAGCTTAGCGTTGGGTAGTGCCGGGGAGCTGTTTTTT. This translates into CASSLALGSAGELFF.

V and J are TRBV6-1 and TRBJ2-7; D may be TRBD1 or TRBD2 (5 bases each). The CDR3 spans 14 residues. V lost 6 bases to trimming and J lost 3 bases, with 15 bases between them. The germline V gene has CDR1 MNHNS and CDR2 SASEGT. The CDR3 sequence is CASSTRDGHYEQYF. The CDR3 bases are TGTGCCAGCAGCACCCGGGACGGTCACTACGAGCAGTACTTC.

The DNA of the CDR3 is TGTGCCAGCAGCTTGAAGGCGAATGTTTATAATTCACCCCTCCACTTT. It yields the protein CASSLKANVYNSPLHF. This sequence joins TRBV5-6 and TRBJ1-6, with D uncertain. Germline loops: CDR1 SGHDT, CDR2 YYEEEE. V lost 1 base and J 4 bases, leaving 12 bases between the germline ends. CDR3 length: 16 amino acids.

This clone occurred once. J is TRBJ2-6 and V is TRBV4-3; possible D gene TRBD1, 5 bases. Germline CDR1 reads LGHNA; CDR2 reads YSLEER. The V and J ends lost 3 bases and 0 bases respectively, with 9 bases between them. This CDR3 region has 16 residues. As DNA, the CDR3 is TGCGCCAGCAGCCAGGGCGACAGCTCTGGGGCCAACGTCCTGACTTTC. Protein: CASSQGDSSGANVLTF.

Here the CDR3 reads CASSQSGSTGELFF. CDR3 coding DNA: TGTGCCAGCAGTCAATCAGGGAGCACCGGGGAGCTGTTTTTT. The chain is built from TRBV7-8 and TRBJ2-2; D is possibly TRBD1 or TRBD2 (5 bases each). This CDR3 region has 14 residues. V lost 6 bases and J 4 bases, leaving 12 bases between the germline ends. Germline assignment: CDR1 SGHVS and CDR2 FQNEAQ.

V usage is TRBV4-2 and J usage is TRBJ2-1, with TRBD1 matching over 7 bases. The CDR3 runs 16 residues. Looked up from germline, CDR1 is LGHNA and CDR2 is YNFKEQ. J was trimmed by 2 bases and V by 4 bases; bases with no gene match: 8. The CDR3, as DNA: TGTGCCAGCAGCCGACGGGACAGATCCCCCTACAATGAGCAGTTCTTC. It translates to CASSRRDRSPYNEQFF.

This clone was seen just once. The chain couples TRBV20-1 to TRBJ2-7; no definite D call. Looked up from germline, CDR1 is DFQATT and CDR2 is SNEGSKA (reference sequence). Trimming removed 7 bases at V and 2 bases at J, with 9 bases between. The CDR3 length is 11 residues. The CDR3 region is CSVPAPYEQYF. The CDR3 DNA follows: TGCAGTGTTCCCGCTCCCTACGAGCAGTACTTC.

The rearrangement links TRBV28 to TRBJ1-2; possible D gene TRBD1, 5 bases. Trimming took 5 bases from V and 7 from J, leaving 14 bases between them. This CDR3 comprises 13 residues. Germline values: CDR1 MDHEN, CDR2 SYDVKM. In DNA form, the CDR3 reads TGTGCCAGCAGTGTCAGACTTAGGGGTGGCTACACCTTC. It translates to CASSVRLRGGYTF.

The chain carries TRBV5-1 and TRBJ1-1; 7 nucleotides agree with TRBD1. Germline V CDR1 and CDR2: SGHRS, YFSETQ. Trimming removed 0 bases from V and 4 bases from J; junction bases left unmatched: 6. This CDR3 is 15 amino acids long. CDR3 protein: CASSLGVTGFTEAFF. In DNA, the CDR3 is TGCGCCAGCAGCTTGGGGGTGACAGGGTTCACTGAAGCTTTCTTT.

The rearrangement uses TRBV2 and TRBJ2-7; the match to TRBD1 covers 7 bases. The CDR3 consists of 14 residues. The J segment lost 5 bases and the V segment lost 4 bases, leaving 8 bases of the junction unmatched. Germline V gene data show CDR1 as SNHLY and CDR2 as FYNNEI. The CDR3: CASSAETGLNEQYF. As DNA, the CDR3 is TGTGCCAGCAGTGCTGAGACAGGGCTTAACGAGCAGTACTTC.